This is a list of T cell receptor beta chains from one sample in a study of Graves' ophthalmopathy and Graves' hyperthyroidism. TCRdb used MiXCR to reprocess the multiplex PCR reads, holding one entry per CDR3 protein. Of about 1.1 million distinct CDR3 sequences in the sample, about 36% were seen once. The source material was peripheral blood or thyroid tissue (not recorded which). All receptors derive from an adult man with Graves' hyperthyroidism. Each CDR3 is given with its conserved first and last residue. Fields, in order: D gene, V gene, CDR3 protein. A D gene is named only where the DNA matches it firmly.

TRBD2	TRBV7-2	CASSFIPSGETQYF
NA	TRBV15	CATSRDNFVGDTQYF
NA	TRBV7-8	CASSQEGGTGFYNSPLHF
NA	TRBV5-1	CASSIRGQGGYTEAFF
TRBD2	TRBV11-2	CASSLGLAGLTRQYF
TRBD1	TRBV29-1	CSVSTGSGTEAFF
TRBD1	TRBV9	CASSPGGQVYEQYF
TRBD2	TRBV10-3	CAISEDLAGGLETQYF
TRBD1	TRBV24-1	CATSDTGATELTEAFF
TRBD1	TRBV2	CASSAAGGRETQYF
TRBD1	TRBV5-1	CASSWDRGTNGELFF
NA	TRBV2	CASMRMRGGTNQPQHF
NA	TRBV20-1	CSASLVGGYHQPQHF
NA	TRBV28	CASTFGSQPQHF
NA	TRBV15	CATSRDALGPQHF
TRBD1	TRBV2	CASSFRGRGLGYTF
TRBD2	TRBV15	CATSAPMTGTSGGSSYEQYF
TRBD1	TRBV11-2	CASSSSTGFDTEAFF
TRBD1	TRBV9	CASSAGQGF
TRBD2	TRBV29-1	CSPGTSGAEFGEQYF
NA	TRBV2	CASVEESGANVLTF
NA	TRBV5-1	CASSSGRTQETQYF
NA	TRBV25-1	CASRDYYEQYF
TRBD1	TRBV29-1	CSVADRAREPQHF
TRBD2	TRBV2	CASRAPKGGYYEQYF
TRBD1	TRBV4-1	CASSQGQVLTGELFF
NA	TRBV9	CASSVTGASTEAFF
TRBD2	TRBV15	CATSRGGLAGDYEQYF
TRBD2	TRBV7-9	CASSGPGTRTGELFF
TRBD1	TRBV7-2	CASSSGTVRSRTF
TRBD1	TRBV29-1	CSVWDSDAYEQYF
NA	TRBV20-1	CSARDLTWDYGYTF
NA	TRBV20-1	CSARMGSRTGELFF
TRBD1	TRBV11-2	CASSTPGQGDSPLHF
NA	TRBV7-3	CASSPTTRLTEAFF
NA	TRBV11-2	CASSFDWGSGELFF
TRBD1	TRBV7-2	CASKRGTGGYKQYF
NA	TRBV20-1	CSARVLMDGYTF
NA	TRBV7-9	CASSLDRPERGGYTF
NA	TRBV29-1	CSVESRSHGTQYF
TRBD1	TRBV7-2	CASSSKGQGELFF
NA	TRBV7-2	CASSWDISGKTQYF
TRBD1	TRBV12-3/TRBV12-4	CASSHRDSSYEQYF
TRBD1	TRBV5-1	CASSLGLGQAAFF
NA	TRBV9	CASSASAYPPDTQYF
TRBD2	TRBV20-1	CSATNLAGGPNEQFF
TRBD2	TRBV12-3/TRBV12-4	CASSPGGGGPNGELFF
NA	TRBV19	CASSNGRTGNSPLHF
NA	TRBV7-3	CASSNPGGRVYF
NA	TRBV10-3	CASSYSMGSTEAFF
NA	TRBV20-1	CSARAQPSTPFEAFF
NA	TRBV25-1	CDDAGSPGELFF
NA	TRBV7-9	CASSRSRPLENTIYF